The sequence of this T cell receptor (beta chain) was determined in a study of T-cell reconstitution after alpha-beta-depleted transplantation in children. The CDR3 has 15 amino acids. Trimming pared 0 bases from V and 0 bases from J, leaving 10 bases between. CDR1 SGHKS and CDR2 YYEKEE come from the germline V gene (reference sequence). Preparation of the TCRbeta library used unique molecular identifiers. One entry per CDR3 protein, called by TCRdb with MiXCR from the PCR reads. The top ten hold about 15% of the sample, which has more than 500,000 distinct CDR3 sequences, around 10% seen once. Study results and limitations: At one year after transplant, newly produced T cells mostly accounted for T-cell counts and diversity. Several hundred rapidly expanded clones from non-depleted graft cells reportedly supplied alpha-beta T cells about two months post-transplant.

This clonotype was observed many times. Its antigen is unknown. The clonotype comes from a female patient aged 2 to 10 who had a stem cell transplant for aplastic anemia, so the T cells may come from the graft donor. The chain recombines TRBV5-5 with TRBJ2-7; possibly TRBD1 or TRBD2 for D (5 bases each). Sequencing was performed on PBMCs, mostly from graft donor cells, taken 180 days after TCRalphabeta/CD19-depleted stem cell transplant. The CDR3 sequence is CASSLGDVLSYEQYV. CDR3 nucleotides: TGTGCCAGCAGCTTGGGGGACGTACTCTCCTACGAGCAGTACGTC.